A selection of T cell receptor beta chains follows, all from one sample in a study of PD-1 blockade in classical Hodgkin lymphoma. Some clones are missing from TCRdb's copy, which holds only in-frame ones; the method was immunoSEQ multiplex PCR. The sample has roughly 15,000 clones, 65% seen once. Sequenced here: peripheral blood mononuclear cells (PBMCs), sampled before the second cycle of nivolumab. These receptors came from a human donor with classical Hodgkin lymphoma. Each CDR3 is given with its conserved first and last residue. The D gene is left open where the match is weak. Only some rows state a clone size, as once, few, many or a class for expanded clones.

cdr3_nt cdr3_aa d_call v_call clone_size j_call
TGTGCCAGCAGTTTAGCGGGGGTACTCACTGGAAACACCATATATTTT CASSLAGVLTGNTIYF . TRBV28 . TRBJ1-3
TGTGCCAGCAGCTACTGGGACAGGCTCTACGAGCAGTACTTC CASSYWDRLYEQYF TRBD1 TRBV5-6 . TRBJ2-7
TGTGCCAGCAGCCTGGAGGGAGTCCAAGAGACCCAGTACTTC CASSLEGVQETQYF . TRBV5-6 once TRBJ2-5
TGTGCCAGCAGCCTAGCGGGAGGGCCAGGGTACGAGCAGTACTTC CASSLAGGPGYEQYF TRBD2 TRBV11-2 . TRBJ2-7
TGTGCCAGCAGTTACGGGCGACCCTCCTACAATGAGCAGTTCTTC CASSYGRPSYNEQFF . TRBV6-6 once TRBJ2-1
TGCGCCAGCAGCTTGTCACAGGTCTACACCGGGGAGCTGTTTTTT CASSLSQVYTGELFF . TRBV5-1 . TRBJ2-2
TGTGCCAGCAGCGCGTTAGCGGGAGACGGCAATGAGCAGTTCTTC CASSALAGDGNEQFF TRBD2 TRBV7-9 large TRBJ2-1
TGTGCCAGCAGTTTATTCGGTAAGATTGGGACAGTCTCCTACGAGCAGTACTTC CASSLFGKIGTVSYEQYF TRBD1 TRBV28 once TRBJ2-7
TGTGCCAGCAGGCAATCGAGACTAGCGGGAGAGTCCGGGGAGCTGTTTTTT CASRQSRLAGESGELFF TRBD2 TRBV13 . TRBJ2-2
TGTGCCAGCAGCGGGGGAACAGAATTGAACACTGAAGCTTTCTTT CASSGGTELNTEAFF . TRBV6-1 . TRBJ1-1
TGCGGCGGGATCTCCGGAACTAGCGGTACCGGGGAGCTGTTTTTT CGGISGTSGTGELFF TRBD2 TRBV29-1 . TRBJ2-2
TGTGCCAGCAGAAAAGGGGACAGCACAGATACGCAGTATTTT CASRKGDSTDTQYF . TRBV2 . TRBJ2-3
TGTGCCAGCAGTTCCACAGGTGGGACAGGTACCTACGAGCAGTACTTC CASSSTGGTGTYEQYF TRBD1 TRBV28 . TRBJ2-7
TGCGCCAGCAGCCAAGAGGTGACAATTACCTACAATGAGCAGTTCTTC CASSQEVTITYNEQFF . TRBV4-1 . TRBJ2-1
TGTGCCAGCAGCCAAGTCCAGGGAGGCAAAAACATTCAGTACTTC CASSQVQGGKNIQYF . TRBV4-2 few TRBJ2-4
TGTGCCAGCAGTACCCCCTCTAGCGGAGGGACCTACGAGCAGTACTTC CASSTPSSGGTYEQYF TRBD2 TRBV28 . TRBJ2-7
TGTGCCAGCAGTGAACCGGGACAGACGAACTATGGCTACACCTTC CASSEPGQTNYGYTF TRBD1 TRBV6-1 once TRBJ1-2
TGTGCCAGCAGTGTGGGGACGGGCAATGAAAAACTGTTTTTT CASSVGTGNEKLFF . TRBV2 . TRBJ1-4
TGTGCCAGCAGCTTAGGCCGGGGGCTCGGTTTGAACACTGAAGCTTTCTTT CASSLGRGLGLNTEAFF . TRBV9 . TRBJ1-1
TGTGCCAGCAGCTTAGGCGAGACTGAAGCTTTCTTT CASSLGETEAFF . TRBV7-9 . TRBJ1-1
TGTGCCAGCAGCTTGGCTCTAGCGGGAGGCACAGATACGCAGTATTTT CASSLALAGGTDTQYF TRBD2 TRBV5-6 . TRBJ2-3
TGTGCCAGCTCACCACCCTCGACTAGCGGGAGCTCCTACGAGCAGTACTTC CASSPPSTSGSSYEQYF TRBD2 TRBV18 few TRBJ2-7
TGCGCCAGCAGTGGCCGGGACAGGTGGGGCACAGATACGCAGTATTTT CASSGRDRWGTDTQYF TRBD1 TRBV10-2 once TRBJ2-3
TGTGCCAGCAGCCCTACTCCGGGACTAGTTTCCGAGCAGTACTTC CASSPTPGLVSEQYF TRBD2 TRBV14 large TRBJ2-7
TGTGCCAGCAGCTTCTACCACCCACCCAACACTGAAGCTTTCTTT CASSFYHPPNTEAFF . TRBV7-9 . TRBJ1-1
TGTGCCAGCAGTCCACTGGGAAACACAGATACGCAGTATTTT CASSPLGNTDTQYF . TRBV27 . TRBJ2-3